This is a list of T cell receptor beta chains from one sample in a study of shared clonotypes between healthy human individuals. TCRdb's table, derived via immunoSEQ multiplex PCR, lists solely in-frame clones and lacks some. The sample shows some 500,000 clones, approximately 95% of them seen only once. Sequenced material: naive CD4+ T cells sorted from blood. Source of these receptors: a woman aged 25 to 39 in good health. Each CDR3 is given with its conserved first and last residue.

V gene	J gene	CDR3 protein
TRBV6-5	TRBJ1-2	CASSLDRNYGYTF
TRBV7-8	TRBJ2-5	CASSLERDTSGRETQYF
TRBV30	TRBJ1-5	CAWSGQGNQPQHF
TRBV29-1	TRBJ1-4	CSVVGDNEKLFF
TRBV2	TRBJ2-2	CASSPGTGKVELFF
TRBV4-2	TRBJ2-6	CASSQDLRQGLSGANVLTF
TRBV5-1	TRBJ1-1	CASRQKNTEAFF
TRBV6-5	TRBJ1-1	CASSPGAKTVEAFF
TRBV5-1	TRBJ2-7	CASSLEFAGGHHEQYF
TRBV7-6	TRBJ1-3	CASSAPLQGVGNTIYF
TRBV7-8	TRBJ1-5	CASSKGTSYQPQHF
TRBV7-2	TRBJ2-1	CASSRTGVNEQFF
TRBV5-5	TRBJ2-3	CASSRRQKGLLPTDTQYF
TRBV19	TRBJ2-5	CASSPGQGRVRETQYF
TRBV19	TRBJ2-1	CASSMRVTSYNEQFF
TRBV21-1	TRBJ2-7	CARRSPGRTSYEQYF
TRBV6-5	TRBJ2-7	CASGRRRRSALWYF
TRBV29-1	TRBJ1-4	CSVEDGWEGAEKLFF
TRBV5-4	TRBJ1-4	CASSLGTGAGEKLFF
TRBV28	TRBJ1-2	CASLSGTRGWGYTF
TRBV19	TRBJ2-2	CASTYGSGRTTNTGELFF
TRBV18	TRBJ2-2	CASSSDLRDTGELFF
TRBV5-1	TRBJ2-4	CASSLRGPGEAKNIQYF